The TCR beta chain described here comes from a study of control samples from healthy donors and cancer patients. The protocol was immunoSEQ multiplex PCR, while the TCRdb copy is restricted to in-frame clones and leaves out a portion. The sample comprises 150,000 or so clones, roughly 90% of which are singletons, and around 5.4% rests with the top ten. The CDR3 spans 16 residues. From germline, CDR1 is SGDLS and CDR2 YYNGEE. Trimming removed 0 bases at V and 0 bases at J, with 11 bases between. The rearrangement uses TRBV9 and TRBJ2-3; no firm D call. The TCR comes from a man between 18 and 29 years old in good health. Sequenced: blood. CDR3 sequence (DNA): TGTGCCAGCAGCGTAGGAATGCATCACAGCACAGATACGCAGTATTTT. It translates to CASSVGMHHSTDTQYF.